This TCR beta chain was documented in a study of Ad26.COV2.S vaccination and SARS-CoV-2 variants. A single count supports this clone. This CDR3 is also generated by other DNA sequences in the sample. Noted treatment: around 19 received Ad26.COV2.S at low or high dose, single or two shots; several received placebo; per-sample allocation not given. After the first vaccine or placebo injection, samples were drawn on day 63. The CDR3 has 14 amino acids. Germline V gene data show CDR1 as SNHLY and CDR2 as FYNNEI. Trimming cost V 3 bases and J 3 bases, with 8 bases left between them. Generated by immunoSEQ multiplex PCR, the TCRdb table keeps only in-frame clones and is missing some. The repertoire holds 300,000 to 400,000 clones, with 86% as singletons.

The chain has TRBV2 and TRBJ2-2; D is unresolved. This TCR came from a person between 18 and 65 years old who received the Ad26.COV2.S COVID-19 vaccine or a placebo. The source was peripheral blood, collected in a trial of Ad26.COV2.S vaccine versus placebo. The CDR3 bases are TGTGCCAGCAGTGAGGGGTTGTACACCGGGGAGCTGTTTTTT. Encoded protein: CASSEGLYTGELFF.